The 17 T cell receptor beta chains given below trace back to one sample, sequenced in a study of blood T cell repertoires in COVID-19. Only in-frame clones appear in the TCRdb table, and some are missing; sequencing was by immunoSEQ multiplex PCR. Of 250,000 to 300,000 clones in the sample, about 86% were seen once. Sequencing was done on a sample of peripheral blood. The receptors originated from a man younger than 35 with active or convalescent COVID-19.

The V call is TRBV11-3, the J call TRBJ1-1, with no clear D. The CDR3 is made up of 13 amino acids. Germline V CDR1 and CDR2: SGHNT, YENEEA. Trimming left V 4 bases short and J 1 base short, with 7 bases between. CDR3 nucleotides: TGTGCCAGCAGCTCTACCACGAACACTGAAGCTTTCTTT. Translating it yields CASSSTTNTEAFF.

The chain links TRBV30 to TRBJ2-3; 7 bases match TRBD2. V shed 5 bases and J 0 bases; nucleotides not matched to a gene: 2. Germline V gives CDR1 GTSNPN, CDR2 SVGIG (reference sequence). CDR3 length equals 13 residues. CDR3 sequence: CAWDSGSTDTQYF. The DNA of the CDR3 is TGTGCCTGGGATAGCGGGAGCACAGATACGCAGTATTTT.

The chain carries TRBV2 and TRBJ1-2, with 7 nucleotides matching TRBD1. The CDR3 consists of 13 residues. With 4 bases clipped from V and 4 bases from J, the junction kept 3 bases outside the gene matches. Germline values: CDR1 SNHLY, CDR2 FYNNEI. The CDR3 protein is CASSGRGAYGYTF. The CDR3 DNA reads as TGTGCCAGCAGTGGCAGGGGGGCCTATGGCTACACCTTC.

Of note for this clone: An end of the junction differs from the germline gene, which may be a read error. At the DNA level, this CDR3 is encoded by other sequences in the same sample as well. The chain recombines TRBV7-3 with TRBJ2-1, with TRBD2 matching over 9 bases. Germline CDR1 reads SGHTA; CDR2 reads FQGTGA. CDR3 length: 19 amino acids. The CDR3: CASSLTGAGGPSSYNEQFF. The CDR3 DNA reads TGCGCCAGCAGCTTAACGGGGGCGGGAGGGCCAAGTTCCTACAATGAGCAGTTCTTC.

This chain connects TRBV28 to TRBJ1-6; no definite D call. V was clipped by 2 bases and J by 8 bases, with 10 bases between them. Per the germline V gene, CDR1 is MDHEN and CDR2 is SYDVKM. The CDR3 length is 14 residues. The CDR3 nucleotides read TGTGCCAGCAGTTTAGTAGCGGATTATTCACCCCTCCACTTT. This encodes CASSLVADYSPLHF.

The chain links TRBV7-2 to TRBJ2-3; D unclear. Trimming cost V 4 bases and J 6 bases, with 8 bases left between them. CDR1 is SGHTA and CDR2 is FQGNSA in the germline V gene. The CDR3 extends over 12 amino acids. The CDR3 DNA reads as TGTGCCAGCAGCTCTACTCGGGATACGCAGTATTTT. It yields the protein CASSSTRDTQYF.

The CDR3 DNA sequence: TGTGCCAGCCTCCCGTGGGGCAGGGGAGTTACGGATGGAGTTTCCTACGAGCAGTACTTC. Its translation: CASLPWGRGVTDGVSYEQYF. The chain joins TRBV2 to TRBJ2-7; D possibly corresponds to TRBD1 (6 bases). Germline V gives CDR1 SNHLY, CDR2 FYNNEI. Trimming removed 8 bases at V and 1 base at J, with 33 bases between. There are 20 residues in the CDR3. Filled out from reference TRBV2 and TRBJ2-7, the complete variable domain reads EPEVTQTPSHQVTQMGQEVILRCVPISNHLYFYWYRQILGQKVEFLVSFYNNEISEKSEIFDDQFSVERPDGSNFTLKIRSTKLEDSAMYFCASLPWGRGVTDGVSYEQYFGPGTRLTVT.

This clone was seen just once. The rearrangement joins TRBV6-6 to TRBJ2-1, with 9 nucleotides matching TRBD2. The CDR3 loop spans 12 amino acids. The junction had 8 bases not matched to a gene; V was cut back by 11 bases and J by 9 bases. CDR1 is MNHNY, CDR2 SVGAGI, per germline (reference sequence). This chain's CDR3 is CASGLASPEQFF. The CDR3 DNA reads TGTGCCTCGGGACTAGCATCCCCTGAGCAGTTCTTC.

This clone has only a few counts. The chain uses TRBV5-4 and TRBJ2-7; D uncertain. Germline V gives CDR1 SGHNT, CDR2 YYREEE (reference sequence). CDR3 length: 11 residues. V was shortened by 2 bases and J by 4 bases, with 4 bases between the two germline ends. The CDR3 DNA reads TGTGCCAGCAGCTTCGGGTACGAGCAGTACTTC. Residues: CASSFGYEQYF.

The rearrangement joins TRBV6-6 to TRBJ2-7; 10 nucleotides align to TRBD1. V was clipped by 6 bases and J by 0 bases; unmatched bases: 5. The CDR3 extends over 15 amino acids. Germline V lookup: CDR1 MNHNY, CDR2 SVGAGI (reference sequence). The CDR3 coding sequence is TGTGCCAGCAGCGGGACAGGGGCCTCCTCCTACGAGCAGTACTTC. Residues: CASSGTGASSYEQYF.

This clone was seen a single time. This rearrangement joins TRBV2 to TRBJ2-3; D possibly corresponds to TRBD1 (6 bases). The V gene's germline CDR1 is SNHLY and CDR2 FYNNEI. The CDR3 totals 16 residues. Trimming removed 4 bases at V and 5 bases at J, with 19 bases between. Here the CDR3 reads CASSAPGTTVVDTQYF. The CDR3 region has the DNA TGTGCCAGCAGTGCTCCCGGGACAACCGTGGTAGATACGCAGTATTTT.

The chain links TRBV14 to TRBJ1-5, with 8 bases matching TRBD1. From germline, CDR1 is SGHDN and CDR2 FVKESK. The trim removed 4 bases at V and 6 bases at J, leaving 14 bases unmatched. The CDR3 covers 17 residues. The CDR3 DNA is TGTGCCAGCAGCCTTGTTCTGACAGGGGTATTAGGTCAGCCCCAGCATTTT. Protein product: CASSLVLTGVLGQPQHF.

V is TRBV5-4 and J is TRBJ1-2; tentative D call: TRBD1 (5 bases). Germline-derived CDR1 and CDR2 are SGHNT and YYREEE (reference sequence). The CDR3 sequence is 15 residues long. Trimming left V 3 bases short and J 1 base short, with 13 bases between. The CDR3 sequence: CASSSGRDFNYGYTF. The CDR3 DNA reads TGTGCCAGCAGCTCAGGGAGGGATTTTAACTATGGCTACACCTTC.

The J gene is TRBJ1-1, the V gene TRBV6-5; D is unresolved. The CDR3 loop spans 12 amino acids. V gave up 5 bases and J gave up 7 bases, with 11 bases separating them. CDR1 MNHEY and CDR2 SVGAGI come from the germline V gene. The CDR3 DNA follows: TGTGCCAGCAGTAATCGGGGTGGTGAAGCTTTCTTT. Translation gives CASSNRGGEAFF.

The chain uses TRBV7-2 and TRBJ2-7; D is perhaps TRBD2 (5 bases). V lost 5 bases to trimming and J lost 2 bases, with 13 bases between them. CDR3 length equals 14 residues. Germline loops: CDR1 SGHTA, CDR2 FQGNSA. CDR3 residues: CASSLQWGAYEQYF. CDR3 nucleotides: TGTGCCAGCAGCCTGCAGTGGGGAGCCTACGAGCAGTACTTC.

The chain employs TRBV18 and TRBJ2-6; TRBD2 might be the D (6 bases). The CDR3 runs 17 residues. The V end lost 3 bases, the J end lost 2 bases, and 14 bases lay between the germline ends. CDR1 is KGHSH, CDR2 LQKENI, per germline. The chain's CDR3 is CASSPGLTTPGANVLTF. The CDR3 coding sequence is TGTGCCAGCTCACCGGGACTCACCACGCCTGGGGCCAACGTCCTGACTTTC.

The rearrangement joins TRBV2 to TRBJ1-6; 8 bases line up with TRBD1. J gave up 2 bases and V 7 bases, and 10 bases lay outside the gene matches. This CDR3 has 17 amino acids. The germline gives CDR1 SNHLY, CDR2 FYNNEI. CDR3 region: CASNPDRVKPYNSPLHF. Here the CDR3 DNA reads TGTGCCAGCAATCCGGACAGGGTGAAACCCTATAATTCACCCCTCCACTTT.